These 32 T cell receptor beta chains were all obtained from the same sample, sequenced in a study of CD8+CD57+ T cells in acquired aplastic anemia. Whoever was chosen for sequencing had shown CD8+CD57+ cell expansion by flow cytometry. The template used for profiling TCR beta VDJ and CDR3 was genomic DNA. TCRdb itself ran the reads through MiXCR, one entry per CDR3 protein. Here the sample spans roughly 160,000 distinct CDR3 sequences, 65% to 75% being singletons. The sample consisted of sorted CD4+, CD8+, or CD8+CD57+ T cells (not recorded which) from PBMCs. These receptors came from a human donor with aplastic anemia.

The CDR3 loop is CASSEGTGFNYGYTF. CDR3 coding DNA: TGTGCCAGCAGTGAGGGGACAGGATTTAACTATGGCTACACCTTC. The chain carries TRBV2 and TRBJ1-2; 8 nucleotides match TRBD1. CDR1 SNHLY and CDR2 FYNNEI come from the germline V gene. This CDR3 contains 15 residues. After removal of 3 bases from V and 1 base from J, the junction contained 4 bases not matched to a gene.

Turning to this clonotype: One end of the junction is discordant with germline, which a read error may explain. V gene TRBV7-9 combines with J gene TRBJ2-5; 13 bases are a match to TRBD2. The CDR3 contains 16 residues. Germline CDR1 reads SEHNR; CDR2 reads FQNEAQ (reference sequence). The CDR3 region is CASSLGLAGVQEAQYF. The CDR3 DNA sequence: TGTGCCAGCAGCCTCGGACTAGCGGGGGTCCAAGAGGCCCAGTACTTC. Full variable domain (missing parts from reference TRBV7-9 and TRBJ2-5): DTGVSQNPRHKITKRGQNVTFRCDPISEHNRLYWYRQTLGQGPEFLTYFQNEAQLEKSRLLSDRFSAERPKGSFSTLEIQRTEQGDSAMYLCASSLGLAGVQEAQYFGPGTRLLVL.

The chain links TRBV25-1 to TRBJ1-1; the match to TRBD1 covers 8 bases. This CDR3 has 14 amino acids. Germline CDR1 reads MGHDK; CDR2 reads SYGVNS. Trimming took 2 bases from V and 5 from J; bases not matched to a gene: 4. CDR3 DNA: TGTGCCAGCAGTGAACAGGGGGCATGGACTGAAGCTTTCTTT. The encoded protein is CASSEQGAWTEAFF. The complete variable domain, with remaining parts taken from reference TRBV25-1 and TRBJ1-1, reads EADIYQTPRYLVIGTGKKITLECSQTMGHDKMYWYQQDPGMELHLIHYSYGVNSTEKGDLSSESTVSRIRTEHFPLTLESARPSHTSQYLCASSEQGAWTEAFFGQGTRLTVV.

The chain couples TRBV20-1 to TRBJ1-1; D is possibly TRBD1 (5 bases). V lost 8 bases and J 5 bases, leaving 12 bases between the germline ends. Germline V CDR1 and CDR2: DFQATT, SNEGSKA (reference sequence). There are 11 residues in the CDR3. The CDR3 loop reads CSPAGLTEAFF. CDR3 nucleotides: TGCAGTCCAGCAGGGTTGACTGAAGCTTTCTTT.

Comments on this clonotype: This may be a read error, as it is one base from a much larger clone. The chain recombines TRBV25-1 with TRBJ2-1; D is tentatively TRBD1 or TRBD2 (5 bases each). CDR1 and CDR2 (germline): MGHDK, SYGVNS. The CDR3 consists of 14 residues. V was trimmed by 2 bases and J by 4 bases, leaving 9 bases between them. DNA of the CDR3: TGTGCCAGCAGTGAAGGGACGGAATACAATGAGCAGTTCTTC. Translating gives CASSEGTEYNEQFF.

The CDR3 nucleotides are TGTGCCAGCAGCCCCCGGACAGGGATTACGGAGACCCAGTACTTC. It codes for CASSPRTGITETQYF. The chain carries TRBV13 and TRBJ2-5; 8 positions match TRBD1. CDR3 size: 15 residues. The junction had 10 bases not matched to a gene; V was cut back by 5 bases and J by 5 bases. Germline CDR1 and CDR2: PRHDT and FYEKMQ (reference sequence).

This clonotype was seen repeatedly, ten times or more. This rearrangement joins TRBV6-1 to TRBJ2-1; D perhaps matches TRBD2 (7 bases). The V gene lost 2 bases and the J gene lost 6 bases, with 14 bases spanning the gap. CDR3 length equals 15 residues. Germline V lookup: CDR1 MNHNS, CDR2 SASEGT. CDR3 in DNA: TGTGCCAGCAGTGAAAAGGGGGAGGGGGGCAATGAGCAGTTCTTC. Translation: CASSEKGEGGNEQFF.

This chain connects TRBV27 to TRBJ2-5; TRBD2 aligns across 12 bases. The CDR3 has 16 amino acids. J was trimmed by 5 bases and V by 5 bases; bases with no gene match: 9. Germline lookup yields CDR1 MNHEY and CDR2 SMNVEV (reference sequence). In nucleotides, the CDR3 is TGTGCCAGCAGTCCTGGGACTAGCGGGCTGGGGGAGACCCAGTACTTC. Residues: CASSPGTSGLGETQYF.

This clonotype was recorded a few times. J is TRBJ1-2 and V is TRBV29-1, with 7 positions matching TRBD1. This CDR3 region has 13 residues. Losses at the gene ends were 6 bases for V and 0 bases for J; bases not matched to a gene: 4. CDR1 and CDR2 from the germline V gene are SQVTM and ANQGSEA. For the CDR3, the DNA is TGCAGCGTCACAGGGGCCGCTAACTATGGCTACACCTTC. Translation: CSVTGAANYGYTF.

Here the CDR3 reads CSVFGSRYEQYF. The CDR3 DNA sequence: TGCAGCGTTTTCGGTAGTCGGTACGAGCAGTACTTC. The chain is built from TRBV29-1 and TRBJ2-7; D call uncertain. This CDR3 spans 12 amino acids. The V gene lost 5 bases and the J gene lost 4 bases, with 12 bases spanning the gap. Germline V gene lookup returns CDR1 SQVTM and CDR2 ANQGSEA.

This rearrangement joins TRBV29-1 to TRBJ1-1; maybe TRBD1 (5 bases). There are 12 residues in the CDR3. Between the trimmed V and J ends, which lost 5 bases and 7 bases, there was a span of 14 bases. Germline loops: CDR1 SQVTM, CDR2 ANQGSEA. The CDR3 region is CSVSNRPNEAFF. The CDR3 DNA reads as TGCAGCGTTAGTAACAGGCCGAATGAAGCTTTCTTT.

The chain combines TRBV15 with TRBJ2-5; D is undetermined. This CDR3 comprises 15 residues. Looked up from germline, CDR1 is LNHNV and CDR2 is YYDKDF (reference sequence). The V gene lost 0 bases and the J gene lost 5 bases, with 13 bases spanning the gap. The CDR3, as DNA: TGTGCCACCAGCAGAGATATCCATGAAGGGGAGACCCAGTACTTC. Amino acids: CATSRDIHEGETQYF.

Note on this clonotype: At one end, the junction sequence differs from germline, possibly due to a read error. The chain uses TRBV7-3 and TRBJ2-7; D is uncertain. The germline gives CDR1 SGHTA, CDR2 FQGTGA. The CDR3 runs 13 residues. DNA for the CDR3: TGCGCCAGCAGCATCGTACCCTCCTACGAGCAGTACTTC. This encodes CASSIVPSYEQYF. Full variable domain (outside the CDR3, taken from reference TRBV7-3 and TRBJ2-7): GAGVSQTPSNKVTEKGKYVELRCDPISGHTALYWYRQSLGQGPEFLIYFQGTGAADDSGLPNDRFFAVRPEGSVSTLKIQRTERGDSAVYLCASSIVPSYEQYFGPGTRLTVT.

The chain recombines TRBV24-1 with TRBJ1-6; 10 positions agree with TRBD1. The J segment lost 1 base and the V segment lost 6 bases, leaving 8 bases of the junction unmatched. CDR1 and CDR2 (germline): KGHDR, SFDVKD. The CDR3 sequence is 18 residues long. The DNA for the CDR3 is TGTGCCACCAGTCCGGGACAGGGGAAGTCATCCTATAATTCACCCCTCCACTTT. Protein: CATSPGQGKSSYNSPLHF.

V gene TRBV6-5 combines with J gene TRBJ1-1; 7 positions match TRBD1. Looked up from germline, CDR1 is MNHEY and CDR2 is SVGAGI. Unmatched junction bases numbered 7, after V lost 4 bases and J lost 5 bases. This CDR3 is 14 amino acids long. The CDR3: CASSFMRQGTEAFF. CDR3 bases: TGTGCCAGCAGTTTCATGAGACAGGGAACTGAAGCTTTCTTT.

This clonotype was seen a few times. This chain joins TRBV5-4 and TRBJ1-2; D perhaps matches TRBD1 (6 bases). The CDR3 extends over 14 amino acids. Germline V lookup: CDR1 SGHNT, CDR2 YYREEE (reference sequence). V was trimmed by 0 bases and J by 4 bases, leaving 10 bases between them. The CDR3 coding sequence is TGTGCCAGCAGCTTGGCAGGGGTGGGCTATGGCTACACCTTC. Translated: CASSLAGVGYGYTF.

CDR3 sequence reads: CSDRESGELFF. CDR3 bases: TGCAGTGACCGAGAGTCCGGGGAGCTGTTTTTT. The chain couples TRBV20-1 to TRBJ2-2, with D unclear. Looked up from germline, CDR1 is DFQATT and CDR2 is SNEGSKA (reference sequence). The CDR3 totals 11 residues. Trimming cost V 7 bases and J 6 bases, with 9 bases left between them.

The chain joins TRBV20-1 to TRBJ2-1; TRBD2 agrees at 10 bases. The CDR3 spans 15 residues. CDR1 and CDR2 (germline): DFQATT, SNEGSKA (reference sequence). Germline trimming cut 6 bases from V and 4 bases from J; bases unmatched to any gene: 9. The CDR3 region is CSARALAGVYNEQFF. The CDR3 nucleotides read TGCAGTGCGCGAGCTCTAGCGGGGGTTTACAATGAGCAGTTCTTC.

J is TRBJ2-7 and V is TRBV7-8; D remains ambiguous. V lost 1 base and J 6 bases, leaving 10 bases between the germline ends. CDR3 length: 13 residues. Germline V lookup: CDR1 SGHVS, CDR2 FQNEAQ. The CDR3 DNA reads TGTGCCAGCAGCTTAGGAGAAAGAACCGAGCAGTACTTC. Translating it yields CASSLGERTEQYF.

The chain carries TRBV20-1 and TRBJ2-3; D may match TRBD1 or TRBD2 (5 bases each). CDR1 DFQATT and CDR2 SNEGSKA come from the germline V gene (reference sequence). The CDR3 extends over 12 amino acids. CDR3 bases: TGCAGCCTGAGGGGCAGCACAGATACGCAGTATTTT. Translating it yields CSLRGSTDTQYF.

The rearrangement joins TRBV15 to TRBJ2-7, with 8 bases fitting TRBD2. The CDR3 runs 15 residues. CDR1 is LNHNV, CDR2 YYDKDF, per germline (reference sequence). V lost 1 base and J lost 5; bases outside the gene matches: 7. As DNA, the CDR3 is TGTGCCACCAGCAGAGCCCGCCGGGGGGGGGACGAGCAGTACTTC. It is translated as CATSRARRGGDEQYF.

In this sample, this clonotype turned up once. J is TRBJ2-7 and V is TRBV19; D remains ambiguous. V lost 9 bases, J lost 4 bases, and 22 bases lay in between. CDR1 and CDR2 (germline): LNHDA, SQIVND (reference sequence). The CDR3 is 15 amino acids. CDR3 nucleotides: TGTGCCAGCAGCTTAATCTGGACCGGATCGTACGAGCAGTACTTC. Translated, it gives CASSLIWTGSYEQYF.

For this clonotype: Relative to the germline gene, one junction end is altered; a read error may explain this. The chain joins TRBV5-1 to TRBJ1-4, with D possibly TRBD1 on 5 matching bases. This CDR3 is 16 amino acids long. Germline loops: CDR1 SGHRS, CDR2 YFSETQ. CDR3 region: CASSLTDAGLNEKLVF. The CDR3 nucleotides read TGCGCCAGCAGCCTGACGGATGCGGGGCTTAATGAAAAACTGGTTTTT.

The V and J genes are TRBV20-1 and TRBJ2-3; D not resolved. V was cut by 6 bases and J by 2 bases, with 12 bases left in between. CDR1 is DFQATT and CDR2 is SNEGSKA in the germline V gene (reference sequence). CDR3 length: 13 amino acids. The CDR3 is CSAQLATTDTQYF. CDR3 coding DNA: TGCAGTGCCCAACTGGCAACCACAGATACGCAGTATTTT.

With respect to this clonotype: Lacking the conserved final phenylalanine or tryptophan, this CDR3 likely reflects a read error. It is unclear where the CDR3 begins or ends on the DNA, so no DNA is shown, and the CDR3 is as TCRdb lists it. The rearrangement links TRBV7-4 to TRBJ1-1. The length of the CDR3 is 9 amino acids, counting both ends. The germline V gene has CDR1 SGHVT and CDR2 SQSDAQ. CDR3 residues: CASSLERLV.

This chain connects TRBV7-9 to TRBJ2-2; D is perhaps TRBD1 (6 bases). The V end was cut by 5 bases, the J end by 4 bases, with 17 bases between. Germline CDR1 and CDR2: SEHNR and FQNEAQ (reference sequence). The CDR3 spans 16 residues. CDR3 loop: CASSDSWGHSTGELFF. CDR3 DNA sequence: TGTGCCAGCAGCGACTCTTGGGGACATAGCACCGGGGAGCTGTTTTTT.

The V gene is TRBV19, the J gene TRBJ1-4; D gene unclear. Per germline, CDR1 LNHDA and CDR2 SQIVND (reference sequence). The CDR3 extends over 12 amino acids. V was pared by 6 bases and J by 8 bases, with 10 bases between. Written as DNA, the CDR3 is TGTGCCAGTAGCCTATCGGACGAAAAACTGTTTTTT. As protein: CASSLSDEKLFF.

CDR3 nucleotide sequence: TGTGCCAGCAGCATCGGGAGTTACAGTGGGCAGTTCTTC. It specifies CASSIGSYSGQFF. The rearrangement joins TRBV7-3 to TRBJ2-1, with D possibly TRBD2 on 6 matching bases. CDR1 SGHTA and CDR2 FQGTGA come from the germline V gene. This CDR3 has 13 amino acids. With 5 bases removed from V and 12 bases from J, the gap between germline ends came to 17 bases.

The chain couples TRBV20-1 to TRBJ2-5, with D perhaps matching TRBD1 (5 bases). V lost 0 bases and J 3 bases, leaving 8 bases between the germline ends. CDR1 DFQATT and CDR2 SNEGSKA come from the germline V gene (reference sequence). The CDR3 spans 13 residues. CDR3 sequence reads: CSARDLGEETQYF. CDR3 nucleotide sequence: TGCAGTGCTAGAGATCTAGGGGAAGAGACCCAGTACTTC.

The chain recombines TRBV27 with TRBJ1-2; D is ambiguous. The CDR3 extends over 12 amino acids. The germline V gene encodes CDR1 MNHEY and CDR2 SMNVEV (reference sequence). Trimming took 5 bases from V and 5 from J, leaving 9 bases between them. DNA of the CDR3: TGTGCCAGCAGTGAGCATGTTTATGGCTACACCTTC. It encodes CASSEHVYGYTF.

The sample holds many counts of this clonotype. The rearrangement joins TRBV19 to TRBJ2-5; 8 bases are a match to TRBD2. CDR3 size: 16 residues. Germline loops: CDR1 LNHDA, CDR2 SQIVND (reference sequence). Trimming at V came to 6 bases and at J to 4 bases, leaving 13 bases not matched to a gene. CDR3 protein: CASRSLEAGDRETQYF. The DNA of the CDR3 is TGTGCCAGTAGAAGCCTTGAAGCGGGGGACCGAGAGACCCAGTACTTC.

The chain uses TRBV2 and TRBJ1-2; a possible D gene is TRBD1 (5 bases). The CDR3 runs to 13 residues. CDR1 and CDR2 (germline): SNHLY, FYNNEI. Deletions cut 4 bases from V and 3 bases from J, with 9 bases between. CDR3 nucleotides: TGTGCCAGCAGTGTACAGGAGTACTATGGCTACACCTTC. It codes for CASSVQEYYGYTF. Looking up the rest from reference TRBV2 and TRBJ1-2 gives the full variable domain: EPEVTQTPSHQVTQMGQEVILRCVPISNHLYFYWYRQILGQKVEFLVSFYNNEISEKSEIFDDQFSVERPDGSNFTLKIRSTKLEDSAMYFCASSVQEYYGYTFGSGTRLTVV.